A selection of T cell receptor beta chains follows, all from one sample in a study of cytomegalovirus exposure and HLA in healthy donors. TCRdb's table, derived via immunoSEQ multiplex PCR, lists solely in-frame clones and lacks some. The sample shows tens of thousands of clones, approximately 75% of them seen only once. The sequenced sample was PBMCs. These TCRs come from a man aged 55 to 70 in good health and CMV-seropositive. CDR3s include the opening cysteine and the closing phenylalanine or tryptophan. The D gene is left open where the match is weak. The size of a clone is reported for some rows only, either as once, few or many, or as a class for expanded clones.

d_call j_call clone_size v_call cdr3_nt cdr3_aa
NA TRBJ1-1 NA TRBV18 TGTGCCAGCTCAATTGCCAGGGGAAACACTGAAGCTTTCTTT CASSIARGNTEAFF
NA TRBJ1-3 few TRBV19 TGTGCCAGTAGAGAACAGAACTCTGGAAACACCATATATTTT CASREQNSGNTIYF
NA TRBJ2-5 few TRBV2 TGTGCCAGCAGCGTTAATAAAGAGACCCAGTACTTC CASSVNKETQYF
NA TRBJ2-5 few TRBV14 TGTGCCAGCAGCCAAGTCCTACAAGAGACCCAGTACTTC CASSQVLQETQYF
NA TRBJ2-5 NA TRBV4-1 TGCGCCAGCAGCCAAGATGGGGCGTCAGGGTTGACCCAGTACTTC CASSQDGASGLTQYF
NA TRBJ1-2 NA TRBV7-7 TGTGCCCTAATGAGGGGGAACTATGGCTACACCTTC CALMRGNYGYTF
NA TRBJ1-4 NA TRBV11-2 TGTGCCAGCAGCTTAACAGGGTCTACTAATGAAAAACTGTTTTTT CASSLTGSTNEKLFF
NA TRBJ1-2 NA TRBV5-1 TGCGCCAGCAGCCTTGGAGGCCCAGGGGATGGCTACACCTTC CASSLGGPGDGYTF
NA TRBJ1-6 NA TRBV4-1 TGCGCCAGCAGCCAAGACGTAGGTCGGGTGGGGAGGCTGAATTCACCCCTCCACTTT CASSQDVGRVGRLNSPLHF
NA TRBJ1-2 NA TRBV5-5 TGTGCCAGCAGCTTGGCGGCAGGTGATAATGGCTACACCTTC CASSLAAGDNGYTF
NA TRBJ2-7 NA TRBV5-1 TGCGCCAGCAGCTTGTTACAGAAGGCCCCCTACGAGCAGTACTTC CASSLLQKAPYEQYF
TRBD1 TRBJ1-4 NA TRBV5-1 TGCGCCAGCAGCTCCCGGACAGGACTTAATGAAAAACTGTTTTTT CASSSRTGLNEKLFF
TRBD1 TRBJ1-1 NA TRBV5-4 TGTGCCAGCAGCACAGGGGCTGGCCAGAACACTGAAGCTTTCTTT CASSTGAGQNTEAFF
TRBD2 TRBJ2-6 once TRBV7-6 TGTGCCAGCAGCTTGACTAGCGGGGGCTCTGGGGCCAACGTCCTGACTTTC CASSLTSGGSGANVLTF
TRBD1 TRBJ1-2 few TRBV25-1 TGTGCCAGCAGTGTTCGACAGGGGGATGGCTACACCTTC CASSVRQGDGYTF
NA TRBJ2-3 NA TRBV5-6 TGTGCCAGCAGCTCTTTGACAGGCCCAGATACGCAGTATTTT CASSSLTGPDTQYF
TRBD1 TRBJ1-2 once TRBV6-5 TGTGCCAGCAGTTACTCTTCAGGGGGCTATGGCTACACCTTC CASSYSSGGYGYTF
TRBD2 TRBJ2-5 NA TRBV7-9 TGTGCCAGCCGTCACCCCCGGGGGGGCGAGACCCAGTACTTC CASRHPRGGETQYF
TRBD2 TRBJ2-7 NA TRBV6-5 TGTGCCAGCAGCCCCGGGACTAGCTATACCGAGCAGTACTTC CASSPGTSYTEQYF
NA TRBJ1-6 NA TRBV11-3 TGTGCCAGCAGCTTAGATAGTTCACCCCTCCACTTT CASSLDSSPLHF
NA TRBJ1-2 few TRBV6-6 TGTGCCAGCAGTACGGGAGGCGATGGCTACACCTTC CASSTGGDGYTF
TRBD2 TRBJ2-1 NA TRBV5-1 TGCGCCAGCAGCCCCGGGACTAGCGGGATCCTACTATACAATGAGCAGTTCTTC CASSPGTSGILLYNEQFF
NA TRBJ1-1 NA TRBV6-5 TGTGCCAGCAGGGAATCGGACAGACAGAACTCGCAAACTTTCTTT CASRESDRQNSQTFF
TRBD1 TRBJ1-1 NA TRBV19 TGTGCCAGTACCGGGACAGGCATCACTGAAGCTTTCTTT CASTGTGITEAFF
NA TRBJ1-1 NA TRBV10-2 TGCGCCAGCCACCAGACAAGAAACACTGAAGCTTTCTTT CASHQTRNTEAFF
TRBD2 TRBJ2-1 NA TRBV27 TGTGCCAGCAGTTTCCCCAGCGGGGGGGACAATGAGCAGTTCTTC CASSFPSGGDNEQFF
TRBD2 TRBJ2-1 NA TRBV6-4 TGTGCCAGCAGTGACGGAGCGGGAGAGAACAATGAGCAGTTCTTC CASSDGAGENNEQFF
TRBD2 TRBJ2-3 NA TRBV5-1 TGCGCCAGCAGCTTGGACGCGGGAGGGCCTACAGATACGCAGTATTTT CASSLDAGGPTDTQYF
NA TRBJ1-6 NA TRBV10-2 TGCGCCAGCAGTGAGCCCTCGAGAACCCTCCACTTT CASSEPSRTLHF
NA TRBJ1-2 NA TRBV18 TGTGCCAGCCGCGGGCAGGATTCGGCTGGCTACACCTTC CASRGQDSAGYTF
TRBD2 TRBJ2-7 NA TRBV6-1 TGTGCCAGCCGGACCGCAGCGGGAAACGAGCAGTACTTC CASRTAAGNEQYF
TRBD2 TRBJ2-3 few TRBV27 TGTGCCAGCGTGGGTAGCGGGAGTGTCACAGATACGCAGTATTTT CASVGSGSVTDTQYF
TRBD2 TRBJ2-5 NA TRBV5-1 TGCGCCAGCAGCTTGGGAGGTAGCGGGAATTTTCAAGAGACCCAGTACTTC CASSLGGSGNFQETQYF
TRBD1 TRBJ2-3 NA TRBV5-4 TGTGCCAGCAGCGTGACAGGGGGCAAAACAGATACGCAGTATTTT CASSVTGGKTDTQYF
TRBD2 TRBJ2-1 NA TRBV10-1 TGCGCCAGCAGCCCAGCGGGAGAGGGGTACAATGAGCAGTTCTTC CASSPAGEGYNEQFF
NA TRBJ1-5 NA TRBV7-2 TGTGCCAGCAGCTTCATTGTCCAGGGGACTCAGCCCCAGCATTTT CASSFIVQGTQPQHF
TRBD1 TRBJ1-5 NA TRBV19 TGTGCCAGTAGTATACGGACAGGGGGTCAGCCCCAGCATTTT CASSIRTGGQPQHF
NA TRBJ1-5 NA TRBV6-5 TGTGCCAGCCGGGGATGGAATCAGCCCCAGCATTTT CASRGWNQPQHF
TRBD2 TRBJ2-1 NA TRBV7-8 TGTGCCAGCACCCTAGAGGGACTTCGGGGGGGCGTTTACAATGAGCAGTTCTTC CASTLEGLRGGVYNEQFF
NA TRBJ2-1 NA TRBV10-1 TGCGCCAGCAGTGACGGTTACAATGAGCAGTTCTTC CASSDGYNEQFF
TRBD1 TRBJ2-1 NA TRBV19 TGTGCCAGTAAGAAGACAGGGGGCGCCTACAATGAGCAGTTCTTC CASKKTGGAYNEQFF
NA TRBJ1-2 NA TRBV7-9 TGTGCCAGCAGCTTAACACAGTACTCTGCCGGCTACACCTTC CASSLTQYSAGYTF
NA TRBJ2-5 NA TRBV4-2 TGTGCCAGCAGCTCCCTCGCGGCGGAGGAGACCCAGTACTTC CASSSLAAEETQYF
NA TRBJ1-1 NA TRBV2 TGTGCCAGCAGTCCTAACGCCCCCAGCGGCAACACTGAAGCTTTCTTT CASSPNAPSGNTEAFF
TRBD2 TRBJ2-1 NA TRBV7-2 TGTGCCAGCAGCTTCGGCGGGGGGGCTAGAGAGCAGTTCTTC CASSFGGGAREQFF
TRBD2 TRBJ2-5 few TRBV5-1 TGCGCCAGCAGCTCCGCCGGGAGGCAAGAGACCCAGTACTTC CASSSAGRQETQYF
NA TRBJ2-1 NA TRBV27 TGTGCCAGCAGTTATACCCTAAATGATGAGCAGTTCTTC CASSYTLNDEQFF
NA TRBJ1-1 NA TRBV6-5 TGTGCCAGCAGTCAAGCGCTTAGAAAAACTGAAGCTTTCTTT CASSQALRKTEAFF
TRBD2 TRBJ2-1 NA TRBV11-3 TGTGCCAGCAGCTCGGGACTAGCGGGAGTGTGGAATGAGCAGTTCTTC CASSSGLAGVWNEQFF
NA TRBJ1-2 NA TRBV11-3 TGTGCCAGCAGCTTTCAGGGGAACTATGGCTACACCTTC CASSFQGNYGYTF
TRBD1 TRBJ1-2 NA TRBV5-6 TGTGCCAGCAGCCGACAGGGGGCGCGTGGCTACACCTTC CASSRQGARGYTF
NA TRBJ2-1 few TRBV29-1 TGCAGCGTTGAACAGGGTTTAATTACCTACAATGAGCAGTTCTTC CSVEQGLITYNEQFF
NA TRBJ1-2 NA TRBV27 TGTGCCAGCAGTTTAGGGCCCGGGAACCATGGCTACACCTTC CASSLGPGNHGYTF
TRBD2 TRBJ2-1 NA TRBV5-1 TGCGCCAGCAGTCCGACCCCTACTAATAGCGGGAGAGAATACAATGAGCAGTTCTTC CASSPTPTNSGREYNEQFF
NA TRBJ2-1 few TRBV7-2 TGTGCCAGCAGCTTAGACAGGGGAGGCGAGCAGTTCTTC CASSLDRGGEQFF
TRBD2 TRBJ2-1 NA TRBV6-6 TGTGCCAGCAGACAACCGGGACTAGCGGGAGAATCTCAGTTCTTC CASRQPGLAGESQFF
NA TRBJ1-5 NA TRBV7-2 TGTGCCAGCAGCTTAGGGGGCAGTCCCAGCAATCAGCCCCAGCATTTT CASSLGGSPSNQPQHF
NA TRBJ2-5 NA TRBV7-9 TGTGCCAGCAGCTTACCTCTCGAGGAGACCCAGTACTTC CASSLPLEETQYF
TRBD1 TRBJ1-5 NA TRBV2 TGTGCCAGCAGTCCGGGACAGGGAAATCAGCCCCAGCATTTT CASSPGQGNQPQHF
TRBD2 TRBJ2-2 few TRBV11-3 TGTGCCAGCAGCAAAGGACTAGCGGGGGGATCCGGGGAGCTGTTTTTT CASSKGLAGGSGELFF